These T cell receptor beta chains were read from a single sample in a study of molecular identifiers for immune sequencing clone quantification. TCRdb re-called the PCR reads with MiXCR, one entry per CDR3 protein. Of about 630,000 distinct CDR3 sequences listed, roughly 25% are singletons. The sample comprised naive CD8+ T cells from blood, with Jurkat cell RNA spiked in. These receptor sequences come from a human donor in good health. Some libraries in this study had Jurkat cell RNA spiked in. Both conserved end residues are part of each CDR3. A D gene is named only where the DNA matches it firmly. Clone sizes are given selectively: once, few, many, or a class where the clone is expanded.

d_call,clone_size,j_call,v_call,cdr3_nt,cdr3_aa
TRBD2,.,TRBJ2-5,TRBV5-6,TGTGCCAGCAGCTTACTAGCGGGGGAATCGATTGAGACCCAGTACTTC,CASSLLAGESIETQYF
.,.,TRBJ1-2,TRBV14,TGTGCCAGCAGCCAAGGACGTGGGGGAAACTATGGCTACACCTTC,CASSQGRGGNYGYTF
.,many,TRBJ1-3,TRBV14,TGTGCCAGCAGCCAGGGGACTGGAAACACCATATATTTT,CASSQGTGNTIYF
TRBD2,few,TRBJ2-1,TRBV6-2/TRBV6-3,TGTGCCAGCAGTTGGCCTAGCGGGATGATCGATGAGCAGTTCTTC,CASSWPSGMIDEQFF
TRBD1,many,TRBJ2-3,TRBV12-3/TRBV12-4,TGTGCCAGCAGTCCTTGGGACAGGGGGACAGATACGCAGTATTTT,CASSPWDRGTDTQYF
.,many,TRBJ2-5,TRBV4-3,TGCGCCAGCAGCCAAGAGGGGAATTCAGGCGAGACCCAGTACTTC,CASSQEGNSGETQYF
.,many,TRBJ1-4,TRBV11-2,TGTGCCAGCAGCCCATTAAGGTCAGGGGTCGACGAAAAACTGTTTTTT,CASSPLRSGVDEKLFF
TRBD1,.,TRBJ1-1,TRBV13,TGTGCCAGCAGCTTTTGGGGGGGACAGGGAAACACTGAAGCTTTCTTT,CASSFWGGQGNTEAFF
.,many,TRBJ2-2,TRBV5-1,TGCGCCAGCAGCTTGAGGATCCGCCCGACAAACACCGGGGAGCTGTTTTTT,CASSLRIRPTNTGELFF
TRBD2,many,TRBJ2-3,TRBV12-3/TRBV12-4,TGTGCCAGCAGTTGGGCCTTTCTGGCGGGGGTCAGCACAGATACGCAGTATTTT,CASSWAFLAGVSTDTQYF
TRBD1,many,TRBJ1-1,TRBV7-9,TGTGCCAGCAGCCAGGGACAGATCACTGAAGCTTTCTTT,CASSQGQITEAFF
.,many,TRBJ2-3,TRBV9,TGTGCCAGCAGCTATTCGGACCCCACAGATACGCAGTATTTT,CASSYSDPTDTQYF
TRBD2,few,TRBJ2-2,TRBV2,TGTGCCAGCAGTGGGGGACTAGCGTATACCGGGGAGCTGTTTTTT,CASSGGLAYTGELFF